These 11 T cell receptor beta chains originate from one sample sequenced in a study of blood T cell repertoires in COVID-19. Produced via immunoSEQ multiplex PCR; TCRdb's table is partial and in-frame only. Of 200,000 to 300,000 clones in the sample, 75% to 85% are singletons; the top ten hold around 7%. The sample consisted of peripheral blood. All receptors come from a woman of 80 years or more with COVID-19, enrolled during active disease.

The chain has TRBV2 and TRBJ1-4, with 7 nucleotides matching TRBD1. Losses at the gene ends were 1 base for V and 5 bases for J; bases not matched to a gene: 7. This CDR3 spans 16 amino acids. In germline, CDR1 is SNHLY, CDR2 FYNNEI. The CDR3 sequence is CASSEEGGGSNEKLFF. The CDR3 DNA reads as TGTGCCAGCAGTGAAGAAGGAGGGGGCTCGAATGAAAAACTGTTTTTT. The whole variable domain, filled in from reference TRBV2 and TRBJ1-4, reads EPEVTQTPSHQVTQMGQEVILRCVPISNHLYFYWYRQILGQKVEFLVSFYNNEISEKSEIFDDQFSVERPDGSNFTLKIRSTKLEDSAMYFCASSEEGGGSNEKLFFGSGTQLSVL.

The rearrangement joins TRBV7-9 to TRBJ1-2; perhaps TRBD1 as D (5 bases). Germline CDR1 is SEHNR and CDR2 is FQNEAQ (reference sequence). The CDR3 length is 17 residues. V gave up 4 bases and J gave up 0 bases, with 18 bases separating them. This chain's CDR3 is CASSSGLQPAANYGYTF. As DNA, the CDR3 is TGTGCCAGCAGCTCGGGACTGCAACCCGCAGCTAACTATGGCTACACCTTC.

The gene calls are TRBV19 and TRBJ2-3, with TRBD2 identical over 13 bases. The CDR3 covers 15 residues. Germline values: CDR1 LNHDA, CDR2 SQIVND (reference sequence). V was clipped by 4 bases and J by 5 bases; unmatched bases: 3. CDR3 in DNA: TGTGCCAGTAGTAAACTAGCGGGGGGGGTAGATACGCAGTATTTT. It codes for CASSKLAGGVDTQYF.

The chain combines TRBV25-1 with TRBJ1-6; 7 nucleotides align to TRBD1. The CDR3 covers 14 residues. V was pared by 3 bases and J by 6 bases, with 2 bases of the junction left unmatched. The germline CDR1 and CDR2 sequences are MGHDK and SYGVNS. This chain's CDR3 is CASSDRDSNSPLHF. CDR3 coding DNA: TGTGCCAGCAGTGACCGGGACAGTAATTCACCCCTCCACTTT. The complete variable domain, with remaining parts taken from reference TRBV25-1 and TRBJ1-6, reads EADIYQTPRYLVIGTGKKITLECSQTMGHDKMYWYQQDPGMELHLIHYSYGVNSTEKGDLSSESTVSRIRTEHFPLTLESARPSHTSQYLCASSDRDSNSPLHFGNGTRLTVT.

The V gene is TRBV20-1, the J gene TRBJ1-6; D might be TRBD1 (5 bases). This CDR3 has 11 residues. Germline assignment: CDR1 DFQATT and CDR2 SNEGSKA (reference sequence). With 6 bases removed from V and 9 bases from J, the gap between germline ends came to 9 bases. CDR3 coding DNA: TGCAGTGCCCAGGGCGGTTCACCCCTCCACTTT. Its translation: CSAQGGSPLHF.

The chain uses TRBV7-2 and TRBJ1-5; weak D call: TRBD1 (5 bases). V lost 5 bases to trimming and J lost 9 bases, with 20 bases between them. This CDR3 contains 15 residues. CDR1 SGHTA and CDR2 FQGNSA come from the germline V gene. The CDR3 region has the DNA TGTGCCAGCAGCCCTATGGCCGGGGGGGGATTGCCCCAGCATTTT. It is translated as CASSPMAGGGLPQHF.

The chain has TRBV4-3 and TRBJ1-2; tentative D call: TRBD1 (5 bases). From germline, CDR1 is LGHNA and CDR2 YSLEER. This CDR3 has 17 amino acids. Trimming cost V 1 base and J 4 bases, with 19 bases left between them. The DNA for the CDR3 is TGCGCCAGCAGCCAAGGACCGCCCGGGGGTAAGGCCTATGGCTACACCTTC. Protein sequence: CASSQGPPGGKAYGYTF.

The chain joins TRBV30 to TRBJ2-7; 9 nucleotides agree with TRBD2. The trim removed 2 bases at V and 5 bases at J, leaving 13 bases unmatched. The CDR3 is 16 amino acids. The germline V gene encodes CDR1 GTSNPN and CDR2 SVGIG (reference sequence). CDR3 residues: CAWSPVGAGGENEQYF. The DNA of the CDR3 is TGTGCCTGGAGTCCGGTGGGAGCGGGAGGAGAAAACGAGCAGTACTTC.

The J gene is TRBJ2-1, the V gene TRBV19, with TRBD2 as a possible D gene (5 bases). This CDR3 comprises 15 residues. The V gene lost 7 bases and the J gene lost 5 bases, with 18 bases spanning the gap. Germline V gene sequence: CDR1 LNHDA, CDR2 SQIVND (reference sequence). The CDR3 sequence is CASKRWETKDNEQFF. For the CDR3, the DNA is TGTGCCAGTAAAAGGTGGGAGACCAAGGACAATGAGCAGTTCTTC.

This clone appeared once. The CDR3 DNA reads TGTGCCAGCAGTTCGCCTTGGGGGGTGAGCACAGATACGCAGTATTTT. This translates into CASSSPWGVSTDTQYF. The chain joins TRBV27 to TRBJ2-3, with a possible D match to TRBD2 (6 bases). Trimming pared 4 bases from V and 0 bases from J, leaving 14 bases between. The CDR3 loop spans 16 amino acids. In germline, CDR1 is MNHEY, CDR2 SMNVEV (reference sequence).

This chain connects TRBV3-1 (or the pseudogene TRBV3-2) to TRBJ1-2, with D perhaps TRBD1 (6 bases). The V gene lost 4 bases and the J gene lost 0 bases, with 12 bases spanning the gap. The CDR3 length is 15 residues. The germline V gene encodes CDR1 LGHDT and CDR2 YNNKEL (reference sequence). Here the CDR3 DNA reads TGTGCCAGCAGCCCTCAGGGGAACCCTAACTATGGCTACACCTTC. This gives the protein CASSPQGNPNYGYTF.